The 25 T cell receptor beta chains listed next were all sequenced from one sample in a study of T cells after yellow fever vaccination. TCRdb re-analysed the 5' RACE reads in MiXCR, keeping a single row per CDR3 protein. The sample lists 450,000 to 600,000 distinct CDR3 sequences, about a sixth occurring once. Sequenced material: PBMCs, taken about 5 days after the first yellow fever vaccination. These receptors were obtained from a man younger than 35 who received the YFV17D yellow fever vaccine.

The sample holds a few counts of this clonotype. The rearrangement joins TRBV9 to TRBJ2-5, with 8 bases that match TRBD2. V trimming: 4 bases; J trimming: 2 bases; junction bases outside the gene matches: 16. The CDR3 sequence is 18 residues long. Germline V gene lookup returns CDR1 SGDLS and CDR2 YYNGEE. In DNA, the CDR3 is TGTGCCAGCAGCCCCCTCGGCGGGACTAGGGGGACACAAGAGACCCAGTACTTC. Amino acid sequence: CASSPLGGTRGTQETQYF.

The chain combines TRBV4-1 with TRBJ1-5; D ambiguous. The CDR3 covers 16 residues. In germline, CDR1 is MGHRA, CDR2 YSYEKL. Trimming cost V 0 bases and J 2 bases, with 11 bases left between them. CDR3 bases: TGCGCCAGCAGCCAAGAGGGAGGGTTGGGCAATCAGCCCCAGCATTTT. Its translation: CASSQEGGLGNQPQHF.

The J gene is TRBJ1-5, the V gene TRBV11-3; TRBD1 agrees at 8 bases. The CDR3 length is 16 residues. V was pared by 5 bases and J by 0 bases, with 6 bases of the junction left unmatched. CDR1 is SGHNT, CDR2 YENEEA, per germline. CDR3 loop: CASSPARGHSNQPQHF. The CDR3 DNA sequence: TGTGCCAGCAGCCCGGCCAGGGGGCATAGCAATCAGCCCCAGCATTTT.

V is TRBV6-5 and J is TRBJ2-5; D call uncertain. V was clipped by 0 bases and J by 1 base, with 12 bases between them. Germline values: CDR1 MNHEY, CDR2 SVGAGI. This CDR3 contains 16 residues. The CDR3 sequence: CASSYSPQRPQETQYF. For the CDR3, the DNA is TGTGCCAGCAGTTACTCCCCCCAGCGCCCCCAAGAGACCCAGTACTTC.

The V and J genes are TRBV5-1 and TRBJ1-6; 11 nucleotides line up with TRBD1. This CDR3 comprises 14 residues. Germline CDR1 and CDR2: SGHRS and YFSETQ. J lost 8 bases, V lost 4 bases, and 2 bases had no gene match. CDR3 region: CASSAGQGDSPLHF. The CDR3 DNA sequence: TGCGCCAGCAGCGCGGGACAGGGGGATTCACCCCTCCACTTT.

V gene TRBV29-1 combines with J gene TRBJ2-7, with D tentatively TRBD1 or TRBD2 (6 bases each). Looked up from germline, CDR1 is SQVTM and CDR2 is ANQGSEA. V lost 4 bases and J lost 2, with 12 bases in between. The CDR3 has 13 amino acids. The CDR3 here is CSVGGTSPYEQYF. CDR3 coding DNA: TGCAGCGTTGGCGGGACATCTCCCTACGAGCAGTACTTC.

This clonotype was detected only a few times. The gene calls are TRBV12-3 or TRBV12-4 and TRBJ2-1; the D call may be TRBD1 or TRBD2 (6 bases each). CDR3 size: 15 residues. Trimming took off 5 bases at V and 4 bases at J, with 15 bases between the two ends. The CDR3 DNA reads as TGTGCCAGCAGTCCAGAGGGGGGCGTTTACAATGAGCAGTTCTTC. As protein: CASSPEGGVYNEQFF.

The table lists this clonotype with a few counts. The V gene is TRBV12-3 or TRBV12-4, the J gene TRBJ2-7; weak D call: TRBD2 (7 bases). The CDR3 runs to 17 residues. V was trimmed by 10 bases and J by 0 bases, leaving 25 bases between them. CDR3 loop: CANHWRGPSTGSYEQYF. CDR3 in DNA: TGTGCCAACCATTGGCGGGGGCCATCCACGGGCTCCTACGAGCAGTACTTC.

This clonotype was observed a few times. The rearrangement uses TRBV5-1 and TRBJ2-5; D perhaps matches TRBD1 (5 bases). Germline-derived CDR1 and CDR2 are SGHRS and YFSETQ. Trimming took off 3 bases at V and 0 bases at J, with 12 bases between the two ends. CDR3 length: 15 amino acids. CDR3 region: CASSWGREYQETQYF. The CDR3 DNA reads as TGCGCCAGCAGCTGGGGCAGAGAGTACCAAGAGACCCAGTACTTC.

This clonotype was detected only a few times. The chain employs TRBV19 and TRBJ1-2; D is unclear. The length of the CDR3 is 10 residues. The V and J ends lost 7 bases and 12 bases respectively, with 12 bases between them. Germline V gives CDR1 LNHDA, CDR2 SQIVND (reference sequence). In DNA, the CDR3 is TGTGCCAGTACCCACGAAGATAACACCTTC. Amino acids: CASTHEDNTF.

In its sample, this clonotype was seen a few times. CDR3 region: CASSWTHTGELFF. CDR3 in DNA: TGTGCCAGCAGCTGGACACACACCGGGGAGCTGTTTTTT. V usage is TRBV11-2 and J usage is TRBJ2-2; D perhaps matches TRBD1 (5 bases). The CDR3 has 13 amino acids. Trimming cost V 4 bases and J 3 bases, with 6 bases left between them. From germline, CDR1 is SGHAT and CDR2 FQNNGV.

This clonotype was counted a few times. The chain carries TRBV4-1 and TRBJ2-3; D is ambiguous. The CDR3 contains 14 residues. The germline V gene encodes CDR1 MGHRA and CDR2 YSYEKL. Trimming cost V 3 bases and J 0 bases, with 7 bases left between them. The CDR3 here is CASSQSHSTDTQYF. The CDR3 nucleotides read TGCGCCAGCAGCCAGTCACACAGCACAGATACGCAGTATTTT.

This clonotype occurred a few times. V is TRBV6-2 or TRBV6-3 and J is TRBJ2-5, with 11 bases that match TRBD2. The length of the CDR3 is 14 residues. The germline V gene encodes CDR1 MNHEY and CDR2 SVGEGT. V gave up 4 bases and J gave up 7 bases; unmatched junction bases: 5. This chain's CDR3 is CASSSSGGHGTQYF. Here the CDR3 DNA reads TGTGCCAGCAGTTCTAGCGGGGGGCACGGGACCCAGTACTTC.

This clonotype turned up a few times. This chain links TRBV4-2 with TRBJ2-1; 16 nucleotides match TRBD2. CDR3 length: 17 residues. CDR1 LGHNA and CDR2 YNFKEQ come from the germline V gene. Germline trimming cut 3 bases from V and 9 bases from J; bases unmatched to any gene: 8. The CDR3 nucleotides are TGTGCCAGCAGCCACCCCGGGACTAGCGGGGGGGGGAGTGAGCAGTTCTTC. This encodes CASSHPGTSGGGSEQFF.

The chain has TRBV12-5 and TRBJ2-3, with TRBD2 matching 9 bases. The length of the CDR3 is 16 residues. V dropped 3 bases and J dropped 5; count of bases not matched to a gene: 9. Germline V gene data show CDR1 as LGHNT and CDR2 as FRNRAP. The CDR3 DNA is TGTGCTAGTGGTTTTTACAGCGGGGGGTCCAAAGATACGCAGTATTTT. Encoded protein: CASGFYSGGSKDTQYF.

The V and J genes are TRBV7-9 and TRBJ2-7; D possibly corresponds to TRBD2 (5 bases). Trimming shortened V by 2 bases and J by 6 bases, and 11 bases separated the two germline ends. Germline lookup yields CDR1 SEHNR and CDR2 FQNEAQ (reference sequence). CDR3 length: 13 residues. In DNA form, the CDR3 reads TGTGCCAGCAGCTTATCCTCAGGAGGCGAGCAGTACTTC. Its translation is CASSLSSGGEQYF.

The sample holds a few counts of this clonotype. The chain's CDR3 is CASSPRLAGHPDTQYF. CDR3 DNA sequence: TGTGCCAGCTCACCACGACTAGCGGGACACCCCGATACGCAGTATTTT. The V gene is TRBV18, the J gene TRBJ2-3; the match to TRBD2 covers 11 bases. V lost 1 base and J lost 6; bases outside the gene matches: 6. Germline loops: CDR1 KGHSH, CDR2 LQKENI. The length of the CDR3 is 16 residues.

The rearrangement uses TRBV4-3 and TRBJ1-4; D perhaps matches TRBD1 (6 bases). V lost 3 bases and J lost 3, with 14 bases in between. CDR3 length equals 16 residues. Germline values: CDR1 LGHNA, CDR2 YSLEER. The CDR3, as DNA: TGCGCCAGCAGCCATGCCACAGGGCGGGCTAATGAAAAACTGTTTTTT. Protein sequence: CASSHATGRANEKLFF.

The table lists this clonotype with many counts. The CDR3 region has the DNA TGTGCCAGCAGACGGACAGCGAACACTGAAGCTTTCTTT. Translated, it gives CASRRTANTEAFF. The genes are TRBV7-3 and TRBJ1-1; D is perhaps TRBD1 (6 bases). The CDR3 consists of 13 residues. The V and J ends lost 6 bases and 1 base respectively, with 9 bases between them. Germline V CDR1 and CDR2: SGHTA, FQGTGA.

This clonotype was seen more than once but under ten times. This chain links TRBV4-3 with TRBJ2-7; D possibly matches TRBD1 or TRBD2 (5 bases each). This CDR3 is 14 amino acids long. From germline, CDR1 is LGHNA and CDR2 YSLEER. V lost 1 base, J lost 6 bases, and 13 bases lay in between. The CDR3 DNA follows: TGCGCCAGCAGCCAAGGGGGCCCCGGGGCCGAGCAGTACTTC. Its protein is CASSQGGPGAEQYF.

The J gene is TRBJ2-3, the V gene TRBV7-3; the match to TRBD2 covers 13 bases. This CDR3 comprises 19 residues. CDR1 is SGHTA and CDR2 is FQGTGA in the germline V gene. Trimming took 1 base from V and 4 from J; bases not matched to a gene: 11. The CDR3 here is CASSLSPRRTSGGADTQYF. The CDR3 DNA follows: TGTGCCAGCAGCTTAAGCCCTCGGAGAACTAGCGGGGGGGCAGATACGCAGTATTTT. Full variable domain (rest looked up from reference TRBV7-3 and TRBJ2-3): GAGVSQTPSNKVTEKGKYVELRCDPISGHTALYWYRQSLGQGPEFLIYFQGTGAADDSGLPNDRFFAVRPEGSVSTLKIQRTERGDSAVYLCASSLSPRRTSGGADTQYFGPGTRLTVL.

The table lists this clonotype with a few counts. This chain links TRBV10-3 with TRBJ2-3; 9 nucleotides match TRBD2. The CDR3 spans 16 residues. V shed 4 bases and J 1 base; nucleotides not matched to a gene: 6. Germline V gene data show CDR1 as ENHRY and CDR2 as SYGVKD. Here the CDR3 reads CAISAIAGEGTDTQYF. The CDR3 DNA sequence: TGTGCCATCAGTGCTATAGCGGGGGAAGGCACAGATACGCAGTATTTT.

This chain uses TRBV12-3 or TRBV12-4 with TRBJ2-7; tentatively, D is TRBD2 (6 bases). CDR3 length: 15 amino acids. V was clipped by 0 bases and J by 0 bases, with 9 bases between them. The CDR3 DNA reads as TGTGCCAGCAGTTTAGCGCGGAGGGGCTCCTACGAGCAGTACTTC. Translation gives CASSLARRGSYEQYF.

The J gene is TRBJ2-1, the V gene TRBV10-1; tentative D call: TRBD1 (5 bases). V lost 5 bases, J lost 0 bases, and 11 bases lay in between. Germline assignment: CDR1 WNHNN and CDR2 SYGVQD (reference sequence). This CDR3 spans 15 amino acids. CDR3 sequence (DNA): TGCGCCAGCAGTCCGGCCAGGGACTCCTACAATGAGCAGTTCTTC. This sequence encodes CASSPARDSYNEQFF.

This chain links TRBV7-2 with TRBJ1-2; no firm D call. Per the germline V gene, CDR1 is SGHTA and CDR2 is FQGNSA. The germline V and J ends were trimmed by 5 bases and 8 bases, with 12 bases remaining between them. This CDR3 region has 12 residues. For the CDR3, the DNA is TGTGCCAGCAGCCTCGAACAAGTGGGCTACACCTTC. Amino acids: CASSLEQVGYTF.